This T cell receptor (beta chain) was captured by sequencing in a study of TIL therapy for anti-PD-1-resistant metastatic lung cancer. The libraries were made with immunoSEQ v3. The assay was immunoSEQ multiplex PCR, and TCRdb's table has in-frame clones only and misses some. The sample records 50,000 to 60,000 clones, 81% being singletons. Study-level findings and limits: Patients were highly selected, enriched for treatment-naive, never-smoker and oncogene-addicted cases.

Details on this clone: The antigen remains unidentified.

The V gene's germline CDR1 is SNHLY and CDR2 FYNNEI. The CDR3 sequence is 15 residues long. V shed 0 bases and J shed 7 bases, with 12 bases lying between them. Time point in this sample: pre-treatment sample, taken before nivolumab and TIL therapy. The source was blood, collected at baseline. This sequence was found in a person aged 30 to 80 with non-small cell lung cancer. This chain links TRBV2 with TRBJ1-4; D perhaps matches TRBD1 (5 bases). As DNA, the CDR3 is TGTGCCAGCAGTGAAGCGGGGCCGGGCTCTGAAAAACTGTTTTTT. Translation gives CASSEAGPGSEKLFF.